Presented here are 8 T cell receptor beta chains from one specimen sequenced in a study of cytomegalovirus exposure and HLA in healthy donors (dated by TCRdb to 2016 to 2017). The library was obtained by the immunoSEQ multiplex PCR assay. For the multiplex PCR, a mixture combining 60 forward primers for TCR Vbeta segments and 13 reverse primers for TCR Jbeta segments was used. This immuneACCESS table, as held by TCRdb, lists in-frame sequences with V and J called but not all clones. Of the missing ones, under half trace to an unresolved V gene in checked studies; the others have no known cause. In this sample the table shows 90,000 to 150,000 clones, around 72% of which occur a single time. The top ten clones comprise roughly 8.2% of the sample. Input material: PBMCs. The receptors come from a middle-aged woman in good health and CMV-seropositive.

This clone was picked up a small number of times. In nucleotides, the CDR3 is TGTGCCAGCAGCTTATACAGGAACACTGAAGCTTTCTTT. Protein: CASSLYRNTEAFF. The gene calls are TRBV7-2 and TRBJ1-1; no firm D call. The CDR3 loop spans 13 amino acids. Per the germline V gene, CDR1 is SGHTA and CDR2 is FQGNSA. V shed 2 bases and J shed 1 base, with 5 bases lying between them.

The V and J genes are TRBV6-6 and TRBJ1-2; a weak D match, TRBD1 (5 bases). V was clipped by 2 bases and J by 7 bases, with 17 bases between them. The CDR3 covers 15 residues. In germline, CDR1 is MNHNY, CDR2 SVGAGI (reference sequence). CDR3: CASSYGVRQGPGYTF. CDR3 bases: TGTGCCAGCAGTTACGGGGTCCGGCAGGGCCCTGGCTACACCTTC.

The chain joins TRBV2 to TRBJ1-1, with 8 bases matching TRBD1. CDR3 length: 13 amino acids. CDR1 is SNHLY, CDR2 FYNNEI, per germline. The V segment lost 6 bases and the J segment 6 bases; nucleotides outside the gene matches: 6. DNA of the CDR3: TGTGCCAGCAGCGTGGACAGGGTCCCTGAAGCTTTCTTT. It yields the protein CASSVDRVPEAFF.

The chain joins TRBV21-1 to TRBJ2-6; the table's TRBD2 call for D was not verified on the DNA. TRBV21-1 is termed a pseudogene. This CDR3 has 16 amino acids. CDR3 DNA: TGTGCCAGCAGCAAACGGAGGGTCGCTGGGGCCAACGTCCTGACTTTC. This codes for CASSKRRVAGANVLTF.

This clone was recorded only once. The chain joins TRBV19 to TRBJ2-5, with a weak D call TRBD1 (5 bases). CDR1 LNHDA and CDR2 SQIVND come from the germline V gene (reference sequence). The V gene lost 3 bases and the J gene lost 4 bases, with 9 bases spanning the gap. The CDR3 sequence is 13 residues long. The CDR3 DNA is TGTGCCAGTAGTATCAGGGTTGGAGAGACCCAGTACTTC. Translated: CASSIRVGETQYF.

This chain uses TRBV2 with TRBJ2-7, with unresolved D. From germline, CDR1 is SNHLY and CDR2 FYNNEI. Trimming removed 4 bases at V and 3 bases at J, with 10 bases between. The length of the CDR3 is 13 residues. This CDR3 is CASSVHADYEQYF. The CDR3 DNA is TGTGCCAGCAGTGTACACGCGGACTACGAGCAGTACTTC.

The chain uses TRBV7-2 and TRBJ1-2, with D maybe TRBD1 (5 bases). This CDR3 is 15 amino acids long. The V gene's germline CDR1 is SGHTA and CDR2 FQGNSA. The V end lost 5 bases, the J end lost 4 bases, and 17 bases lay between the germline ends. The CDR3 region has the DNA TGTGCCAGCAGCCTCCTAGGAACAGGCTCCTATGGCTACACCTTC. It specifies CASSLLGTGSYGYTF.

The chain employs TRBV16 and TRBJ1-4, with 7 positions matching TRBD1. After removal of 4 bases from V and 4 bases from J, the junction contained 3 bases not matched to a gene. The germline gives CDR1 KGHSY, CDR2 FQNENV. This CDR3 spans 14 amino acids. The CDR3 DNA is TGTGCCAGCAGCCCGGGACAGATTAATGAAAAACTGTTTTTT. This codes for CASSPGQINEKLFF.